This is a list of T cell receptor beta chains from one sample in a study of shared clonotypes between healthy human individuals. This table comes from immunoSEQ multiplex PCR, and its TCRdb copy is limited to in-frame clones, with some not included. The sample includes approximately 2,200,000 clones, around 93% of them seen just once. The specimen sequenced was naive CD8+ T cells from PBMCs. These receptors were collected from a young man in good health. Some clones in this sample may be carry-over from other donors' samples. Each CDR3 is given with its conserved first and last residue. D genes are given only for firm matches. Rows give clone size only sometimes, using once, few, many, or a class for an expanded clone.

CDR3 length	V gene	clone size	J gene	D gene	CDR3 protein	CDR3 DNA
15	TRBV5-1	.	TRBJ2-1	TRBD2	CASSLSLAGVHEQFF	TGCGCCAGCAGCTTGAGTCTAGCGGGAGTCCATGAGCAGTTCTTC
13	TRBV6-1	.	TRBJ2-7	.	CASSQQVAYEQYF	TGTGCCAGCAGTCAACAGGTGGCCTACGAGCAGTACTTC
17	TRBV5-1	.	TRBJ2-1	TRBD2	CASTPGGRVGPYNEQFF	TGCGCCAGCACCCCGGGAGGGCGGGTCGGACCATACAATGAGCAGTTCTTC
16	TRBV4-3	.	TRBJ2-2	TRBD2	CASSQEAGGRTGELFF	TGCGCCAGCAGCCAAGAAGCGGGAGGGCGAACCGGGGAGCTGTTTTTT
15	TRBV9	once	TRBJ1-4	TRBD1	CASSKTGATNEKLFF	TGTGCCAGCAGCAAGACAGGGGCAACTAATGAAAAACTGTTTTTT
14	TRBV27	once	TRBJ2-7	.	CASSLKAFSYEQYF	TGTGCCAGCAGTTTAAAGGCTTTTTCCTACGAGCAGTACTTC
13	TRBV11-2	.	TRBJ2-3	.	CASSPRRTDTQYF	TGTGCCAGCAGCCCCCGACGCACCGATACGCAGTATTTT
15	TRBV27	.	TRBJ1-1	.	CASSHRETGYTEAFF	TGTGCCAGCAGTCACAGGGAAACGGGGTACACTGAAGCTTTCTTT
14	TRBV14	.	TRBJ2-4	TRBD1	CASSLRDRGNIQYF	TGTGCCAGCAGCCTACGGGACAGGGGGAACATTCAGTACTTC
12	TRBV15	once	TRBJ2-1	.	CATSSLYNEQFF	TGTGCCACCAGCAGTCTGTACAATGAGCAGTTCTTC
14	TRBV28	once	TRBJ1-5	.	CASDPLYSNQPQHF	TGTGCCAGCGATCCCCTATATAGCAATCAGCCCCAGCATTTT